The rows below give T cell receptor beta chains drawn from one sample of a study of T cell responses to AZD1222 COVID-19 vaccine. The method was immunoSEQ multiplex PCR; TCRdb's version includes in-frame clones alone and lacks a portion of them. The sample lists approximately 100,000 clones, 88% occurring once. This specimen was peripheral blood, taken on day 0 of AZD1222 vaccination. All receptors derive from an adult in good health. The CDR3 runs from the conserved cysteine through the conserved F or W. The order of the fields is CDR3 DNA, CDR3 protein, D gene, CDR3 length, clone size, V gene, J gene. D genes are given only for firm matches. The size entry is marked missing in some rows and otherwise reads once, few, many or a size class.

CDR3 DNA: TGTGCCAGCAGCTCAAAAATGGGTGGGGTTTCCTACAATGAGCAGTTCTTC
CDR3 protein: CASSSKMGGVSYNEQFF
D gene: .
CDR3 length: 17
clone size: .
V gene: TRBV7-9
J gene: TRBJ2-1

CDR3 DNA: TGTGCCAGCAGCCAAGATTGGTCTCCTTCTCTAACCGGGGAGCTGTTTTTT
CDR3 protein: CASSQDWSPSLTGELFF
D gene: .
CDR3 length: 17
clone size: once
V gene: TRBV3-1/TRBV3-2
J gene: TRBJ2-2

CDR3 DNA: TGCAGTGCTAGTACAGGGAGCTCCTATAATTCACCCCTCCACTTT
CDR3 protein: CSASTGSSYNSPLHF
D gene: .
CDR3 length: 15
clone size: .
V gene: TRBV20-1
J gene: TRBJ1-6

CDR3 DNA: TGTGCCAGCAGCCCAGAAGGGGTACGGAACGAGCAGTACTTC
CDR3 protein: CASSPEGVRNEQYF
D gene: .
CDR3 length: 14
clone size: .
V gene: TRBV11-3
J gene: TRBJ2-7

CDR3 DNA: TGTGCCAGCAGTTACGCAAGTCAGCCCTATGGCTACACCTTC
CDR3 protein: CASSYASQPYGYTF
D gene: .
CDR3 length: 14
clone size: .
V gene: TRBV6-2/TRBV6-3
J gene: TRBJ1-2

CDR3 DNA: TGTGCCAGCAGCTTAGGAGGGGGCCGGGGTAATTCACCCCTCCACTTT
CDR3 protein: CASSLGGGRGNSPLHF
D gene: TRBD1
CDR3 length: 16
clone size: .
V gene: TRBV7-9
J gene: TRBJ1-6

CDR3 DNA: TGTGCCAGCAGCTTAAAACGGGCCCACATAAACACCGGGGAGCTGTTTTTT
CDR3 protein: CASSLKRAHINTGELFF
D gene: .
CDR3 length: 17
clone size: once
V gene: TRBV7-8
J gene: TRBJ2-2

CDR3 DNA: TGTGCCAGCAGCGTTGGGACAGGGCGTCTCCTTGGTGGAAACACCATATATTTT
CDR3 protein: CASSVGTGRLLGGNTIYF
D gene: TRBD1
CDR3 length: 18
clone size: .
V gene: TRBV9
J gene: TRBJ1-3

CDR3 DNA: TGCAGCGTTGGGGACCATAACTATGGCTACACCTTC
CDR3 protein: CSVGDHNYGYTF
D gene: .
CDR3 length: 12
clone size: .
V gene: TRBV29-1
J gene: TRBJ1-2

CDR3 DNA: TGCAGCGTTGAGCCCACTGCGGGGGGGGCCGGCCTAGCGGGAGATGGTACAGATACGCAGTATTTT
CDR3 protein: CSVEPTAGGAGLAGDGTDTQYF
D gene: TRBD2
CDR3 length: 22
clone size: .
V gene: TRBV29-1
J gene: TRBJ2-3